The 9 T cell receptor beta chains listed next were all sequenced from one sample in a study of shared clonotypes between healthy human individuals. The naive CD8 population came from CD45RO-negative cells selected for CCR7, without terminally differentiated effector memory CD45RA+ cells. Some clones are missing from TCRdb's copy, which holds only in-frame ones; the method was immunoSEQ multiplex PCR. The table records about 590,000 clones, around 95% of them present only once. Specimen: naive CD8+ T cells sorted from blood. These receptors were obtained from a woman in her 30s in good health.

On this clone: The sample contains more than one DNA sequence encoding this CDR3. V is TRBV13 and J is TRBJ1-5; no clear D gene. Deletions cut 0 bases from V and 4 bases from J, with 1 base between. The CDR3 has 12 amino acids. The germline CDR1 and CDR2 sequences are PRHDT and FYEKMQ (reference sequence). The CDR3 sequence: CASSLGNQPQHF. In nucleotides, the CDR3 is TGTGCCAGCAGCTTAGGTAATCAGCCCCAGCATTTT.

The rearrangement links TRBV19 to TRBJ1-2; weak D call: TRBD1 (6 bases). There are 14 residues in the CDR3. V was pared by 8 bases and J by 4 bases, with 17 bases between. Germline loops: CDR1 LNHDA, CDR2 SQIVND (reference sequence). For the CDR3, the DNA is TGTGCCAGTCGTCCCAAACAGGGTTTCTATGGCTACACCTTC. It yields the protein CASRPKQGFYGYTF.

The chain joins TRBV19 to TRBJ2-7, with no clear D. The CDR3 consists of 12 residues. CDR1 is LNHDA, CDR2 SQIVND, per germline (reference sequence). Trimming left V 4 bases short and J 5 bases short, with 9 bases between. CDR3 loop: CASSSSYHEQYF. The CDR3 DNA reads as TGTGCCAGTAGTAGTAGCTACCACGAGCAGTACTTC.

The chain uses TRBV6-1 and TRBJ1-5; TRBD1 matches at 7 bases. The V gene end was trimmed by 7 bases and the J gene end by 5 bases; junction bases not matched to a gene: 8. In germline, CDR1 is MNHNS, CDR2 SASEGT. The CDR3 loop spans 14 amino acids. CDR3 DNA: TGTGCCAGCACCAGCCGGGACAGAGATCAGCCCCAGCATTTT. This gives the protein CASTSRDRDQPQHF.

The V and J genes are TRBV7-9 and TRBJ2-2; 9 bases agree with TRBD1. The CDR3 runs to 19 residues. Germline values: CDR1 SEHNR, CDR2 FQNEAQ (reference sequence). With 5 bases clipped from V and 2 bases from J, the junction kept 15 bases outside the gene matches. CDR3 sequence: CASSKQLSGTGINTGELFF. DNA for the CDR3: TGTGCCAGCAGCAAACAGCTGAGCGGGACAGGGATAAACACCGGGGAGCTGTTTTTT. Full variable domain (outside the CDR3, taken from reference TRBV7-9 and TRBJ2-2): DTGVSQNPRHKITKRGQNVTFRCDPISEHNRLYWYRQTLGQGPEFLTYFQNEAQLEKSRLLSDRFSAERPKGSFSTLEIQRTEQGDSAMYLCASSKQLSGTGINTGELFFGEGSRLTVL.

This clone showed up just once. This chain uses TRBV28 with TRBJ2-5; 8 nucleotides agree with TRBD2. Near its end, the DNA agrees better with TRBJ2-7, so the J call may be wrong. Germline V CDR1 and CDR2: MDHEN, SYDVKM. CDR3 size: 14 residues. The CDR3 sequence is CASSPGGEAYEQYF. The CDR3 region has the DNA TGTGCCAGCAGTCCCGGGGGGGAAGCTTACGAGCAGTACTTC.

The V gene is TRBV14, the J gene TRBJ2-1; 7 bases map to TRBD2. Per the germline V gene, CDR1 is SGHDN and CDR2 is FVKESK. Losses at the gene ends were 5 bases for V and 0 bases for J; bases not matched to a gene: 4. This CDR3 region has 15 residues. The CDR3: CASSASGGSYNEQFF. The CDR3 bases are TGTGCCAGCAGCGCTAGCGGAGGCTCCTACAATGAGCAGTTCTTC.

This chain joins TRBV19 and TRBJ1-1; no definite D call. V was cut by 4 bases and J by 0 bases, with 3 bases left in between. The CDR3 contains 12 residues. Germline V CDR1 and CDR2: LNHDA, SQIVND (reference sequence). CDR3 sequence reads: CASSRMNTEAFF. The CDR3, as DNA: TGTGCCAGTAGTAGAATGAACACTGAAGCTTTCTTT.

J is TRBJ1-1 and V is TRBV7-9; D gene unclear. Trimming cost V 5 bases and J 3 bases, with 13 bases left between them. The CDR3 contains 14 residues. Germline CDR1 is SEHNR and CDR2 is FQNEAQ (reference sequence). The CDR3 is CASSISSRDTEAFF. The CDR3 region has the DNA TGTGCCAGCAGCATTTCCTCGAGGGACACTGAAGCTTTCTTT.